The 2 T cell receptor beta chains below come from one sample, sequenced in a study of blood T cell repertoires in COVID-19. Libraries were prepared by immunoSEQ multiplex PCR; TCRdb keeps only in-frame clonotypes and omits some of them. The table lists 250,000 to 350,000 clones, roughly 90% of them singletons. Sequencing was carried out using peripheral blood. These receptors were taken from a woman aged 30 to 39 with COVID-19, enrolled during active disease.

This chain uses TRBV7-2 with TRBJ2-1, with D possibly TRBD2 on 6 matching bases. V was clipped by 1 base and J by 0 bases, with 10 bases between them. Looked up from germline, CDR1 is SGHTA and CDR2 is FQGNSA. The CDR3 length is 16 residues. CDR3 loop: CASSLVGGNSYNEQFF. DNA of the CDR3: TGTGCCAGCAGCTTAGTGGGCGGGAACTCCTACAATGAGCAGTTCTTC.

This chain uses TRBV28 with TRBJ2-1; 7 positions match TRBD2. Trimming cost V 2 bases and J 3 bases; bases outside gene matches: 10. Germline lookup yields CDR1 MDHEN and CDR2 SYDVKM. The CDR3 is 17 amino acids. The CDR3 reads CASSLHREAGIYNEQFF. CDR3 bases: TGTGCCAGCAGTTTACACCGGGAAGCGGGGATCTACAATGAGCAGTTCTTC.